Listed here are 18 T cell receptor beta chains from one sample, sequenced in a study of blood T cell repertoires in COVID-19. TCRdb's table, derived via immunoSEQ multiplex PCR, lists solely in-frame clones and lacks some. Of 95,000 to 120,000 clones in the sample, 85% were seen once. Sample: peripheral blood. The receptors come from a human donor in a cohort sampled during active COVID-19.

A few counts support this clone. This specimen includes other DNA sequences encoding the same CDR3. The gene calls are TRBV6-5 and TRBJ2-7, with TRBD1 identical over 9 bases. The CDR3 contains 14 residues. Trimming took 5 bases from V and 1 from J; bases not matched to a gene: 3. CDR1 is MNHEY, CDR2 SVGAGI, per germline. CDR3 in amino acids: CASSPGQGSYEQYF. The CDR3 coding sequence is TGTGCCAGCAGTCCGGGACAGGGTTCCTACGAGCAGTACTTC.

V is TRBV4-2 and J is TRBJ2-3; 7 bases match TRBD1. The CDR3 is made up of 18 amino acids. The germline gives CDR1 LGHNA, CDR2 YNFKEQ. J was trimmed by 2 bases and V by 0 bases; bases with no gene match: 11. The CDR3 sequence: CASSQERQGLGPTDTQYF. CDR3 bases: TGTGCCAGCAGCCAAGAGCGACAGGGTTTGGGGCCCACAGATACGCAGTATTTT.

The gene calls are TRBV6-5 and TRBJ1-4; D is unclear. The CDR3 has 13 amino acids. V gave up 0 bases and J gave up 5 bases, with 4 bases separating them. Looked up from germline, CDR1 is MNHEY and CDR2 is SVGAGI. The CDR3 coding sequence is TGTGCCAGCAGTTACTCGGAGAATGAAAAACTGTTTTTT. It specifies CASSYSENEKLFF.

The rearrangement uses TRBV7-2 and TRBJ2-3, with D maybe TRBD2 (6 bases). Trimming pared 1 base from V and 3 bases from J, leaving 11 bases between. The germline V gene has CDR1 SGHTA and CDR2 FQGNSA. The CDR3 is 15 residues long. In DNA form, the CDR3 reads TGTGCCAGCAGCTTAGTTGGCGGGGTTACAGATACGCAGTATTTT. Translating it yields CASSLVGGVTDTQYF.

The chain employs TRBV6-5 and TRBJ2-7; D perhaps matches TRBD2 (6 bases). Between the trimmed V and J ends, which lost 2 bases and 6 bases, there was a span of 8 bases. Germline V CDR1 and CDR2: MNHEY, SVGAGI. The CDR3 spans 12 residues. The DNA for the CDR3 is TGTGCCAGCAGTTACGGAGGGAGCGAGCAGTACTTC. The encoded protein is CASSYGGSEQYF.

The gene calls are TRBV28 and TRBJ1-5, with a tentative D call TRBD1 (5 bases). V lost 6 bases and J 3 bases, leaving 15 bases between the germline ends. This CDR3 is built from 15 residues. The germline gives CDR1 MDHEN, CDR2 SYDVKM. The CDR3 nucleotides are TGTGCCAGCAGAGCCACAGGCAGGGTCAATCAGCCCCAGCATTTT. Translating gives CASRATGRVNQPQHF. The whole variable domain, filled in from reference TRBV28 and TRBJ1-5, reads DVKVTQSSRYLVKRTGEKVFLECVQDMDHENMFWYRQDPGLGLRLIYFSYDVKMKEKGDIPEGYSVSREKKERFSLILESASTNQTSMYLCASRATGRVNQPQHFGDGTRLSIL.

This CDR3 reads CASSPSEGEKLFF. CDR3 bases: TGTGCCAGCAGTCCCAGTGAGGGCGAAAAACTGTTTTTT. The chain employs TRBV6-5 and TRBJ1-4, with D unclear. The CDR3 loop spans 13 amino acids. CDR1 MNHEY and CDR2 SVGAGI come from the germline V gene. Trimming took 5 bases from V and 8 from J, leaving 12 bases between them.

The chain couples TRBV19 to TRBJ1-1; maybe TRBD1 (6 bases). Per the germline V gene, CDR1 is LNHDA and CDR2 is SQIVND (reference sequence). This CDR3 contains 15 residues. Trimming stripped 5 bases from V and 4 bases from J, with 17 bases between. CDR3 loop: CASSELGAQSTEAFF. The CDR3 DNA reads as TGTGCCAGTAGTGAATTGGGGGCGCAGAGCACTGAAGCTTTCTTT.

The J gene is TRBJ2-1, the V gene TRBV4-3; 11 bases map to TRBD2. There are 15 residues in the CDR3. In germline, CDR1 is LGHNA, CDR2 YSLEER. V was clipped by 0 bases and J by 5 bases; unmatched bases: 0. The chain's CDR3 is CASSQEGLADNEQFF. The CDR3 DNA reads TGCGCCAGCAGCCAAGAGGGACTAGCGGACAATGAGCAGTTCTTC.

This chain joins TRBV5-6 and TRBJ2-3; 12 positions match TRBD1. Trimming took 0 bases from V and 8 from J; bases not matched to a gene: 10. The V gene's germline CDR1 is SGHDT and CDR2 YYEEEE. The CDR3 consists of 17 residues. The CDR3 sequence: CASSLGSGTGGKGTQYF. Here the CDR3 DNA reads TGTGCCAGCAGCTTGGGGTCCGGGACAGGGGGCAAAGGTACGCAGTATTTT.

The rearrangement joins TRBV7-6 to TRBJ2-2; 10 nucleotides align to TRBD2. J lost 5 bases, V lost 5 bases, and 8 bases had no gene match. This CDR3 contains 16 residues. Germline V gene data show CDR1 as SGHVS and CDR2 as FNYEAQ. CDR3 residues: CASSHERGGRTGELFF. The CDR3 DNA sequence: TGTGCCAGCAGCCACGAGCGGGGGGGCCGGACCGGGGAGCTGTTTTTT.

This chain links TRBV6-2 or TRBV6-3 with TRBJ1-4; D might be TRBD1 (6 bases). The germline gives CDR1 MNHEY, CDR2 SVGEGT. V gave up 5 bases and J gave up 8 bases, with 12 bases separating them. The CDR3 has 13 amino acids. The CDR3 region has the DNA TGTGCCAGCAGTCCCAGGACAGCCGAAAAACTGTTTTTT. Protein product: CASSPRTAEKLFF.

The CDR3, as DNA: TGTGCCAGTAGTGGAGCAGCCCTTACCTACGAGCAGTACTTC. It specifies CASSGAALTYEQYF. The chain couples TRBV19 to TRBJ2-7; D remains unclear. Trimming removed 5 bases from V and 2 bases from J, with 13 bases in between. CDR3 length: 14 amino acids. Germline V gives CDR1 LNHDA, CDR2 SQIVND (reference sequence).

The chain uses TRBV7-2 and TRBJ2-1; D might be TRBD1 (5 bases). The CDR3 totals 15 residues. Trimming took off 6 bases at V and 0 bases at J, with 12 bases between the two ends. The V gene's germline CDR1 is SGHTA and CDR2 FQGNSA. CDR3 residues: CASSSDSSSYNEQFF. DNA for the CDR3: TGTGCCAGCAGTTCCGACAGCAGCTCCTACAATGAGCAGTTCTTC. Filled out from reference TRBV7-2 and TRBJ2-1, the complete variable domain reads GAGVSQSPSNKVTEKGKDVELRCDPISGHTALYWYRQSLGQGLEFLIYFQGNSAPDKSGLPSDRFSAERTGGSVSTLTIQRTQQEDSAVYLCASSSDSSSYNEQFFGPGTRLTVL.

V and J are TRBV9 and TRBJ2-7; 8 bases are a match to TRBD2. Germline CDR1 is SGDLS and CDR2 is YYNGEE. V shed 1 base, J shed 2 bases, and the junction held 2 bases outside the gene matches. The CDR3 consists of 14 residues. CDR3 in DNA: TGTGCCAGCAGCGTAAGCGGGGGACCCTACGAGCAGTACTTC. Translating it yields CASSVSGGPYEQYF.

The rearrangement links TRBV5-1 to TRBJ1-2; no clear D. Between the trimmed V and J ends, which lost 0 bases and 6 bases, there was a span of 6 bases. This CDR3 has 12 amino acids. Germline CDR1 and CDR2: SGHRS and YFSETQ. The CDR3 DNA reads as TGCGCCAGCAGCTTGGGGGCTAATGGCTACACCTTC. The encoded protein is CASSLGANGYTF.

The rearrangement joins TRBV27 to TRBJ1-2; D is undetermined. Germline loops: CDR1 MNHEY, CDR2 SMNVEV (reference sequence). There are 14 residues in the CDR3. Trimming shortened V by 6 bases and J by 7 bases, and 18 bases separated the two germline ends. The CDR3 loop is CASRTPEAGVGYTF. The CDR3 DNA reads as TGTGCCAGCAGAACCCCCGAGGCGGGAGTTGGCTACACCTTC.

The rearrangement links TRBV20-1 to TRBJ2-5; TRBD1 matches at 9 bases. Germline V gene data show CDR1 as DFQATT and CDR2 as SNEGSKA (reference sequence). J lost 5 bases, V lost 6 bases, and 1 base had no gene match. This CDR3 comprises 11 residues. The CDR3 protein is CSATGGETQYF. CDR3 nucleotides: TGCAGTGCCACAGGGGGCGAGACCCAGTACTTC.